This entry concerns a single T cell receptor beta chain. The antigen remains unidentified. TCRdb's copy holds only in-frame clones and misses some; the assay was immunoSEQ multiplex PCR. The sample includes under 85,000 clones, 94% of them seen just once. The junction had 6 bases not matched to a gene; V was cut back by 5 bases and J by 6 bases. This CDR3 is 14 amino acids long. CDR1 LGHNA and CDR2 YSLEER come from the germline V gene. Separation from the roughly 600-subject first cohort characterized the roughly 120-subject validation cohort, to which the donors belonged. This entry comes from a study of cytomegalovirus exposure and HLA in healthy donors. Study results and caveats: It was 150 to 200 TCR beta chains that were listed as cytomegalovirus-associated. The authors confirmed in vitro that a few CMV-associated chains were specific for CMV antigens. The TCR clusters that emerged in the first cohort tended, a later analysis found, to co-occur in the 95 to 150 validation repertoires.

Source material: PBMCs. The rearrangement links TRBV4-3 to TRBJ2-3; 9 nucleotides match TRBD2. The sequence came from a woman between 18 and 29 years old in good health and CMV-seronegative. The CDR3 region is CASSSGLASDTQYF. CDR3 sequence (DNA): TGCGCCAGCAGCTCGGGACTAGCTTCGGATACGCAGTATTTT.